This TCR beta chain was sequenced during a study of T cells in Graves' hyperthyroidism and ophthalmopathy (dated 2019 in TCRdb). In the study overall: Peripheral blood samples were taken at the time of initial diagnosis, prior to any treatment. To identify distinguishing TCR V-J signatures, a discovery cohort of roughly 100 patients was used, comprising 43 with Graves' ophthalmopathy and 57 with stable Graves' hyperthyroidism. Prospective prediction of ophthalmopathy was tested in an independent validation cohort consisting of 18 to 20 hyperthyroidism patients and approximately 16 patients who later progressed to ophthalmopathy. The roughly 91 discovery patients were randomly divided into training and test sets at a 7:3 ratio. The study also compared thyroid tissue and blood T-cell repertoires from roughly 6 Graves' hyperthyroidism patients. After blood sampling, hyperthyroidism patients were treated with methimazole at a starting dose of 30 mg daily, and ophthalmopathy patients were treated with high-dose intravenous methylprednisolone. The paper reports TCR Vbeta CDR3 sequencing of some 140 peripheral blood samples: over 40 ophthalmopathy, 70 to 85 hyperthyroidism and about 17 progressor patients. General findings and caveats noted by the study authors: In validation, progression to ophthalmopathy was predicted by the model with roughly 69% sensitivity and 72.22% specificity, a median of roughly 6 months before onset. Sample size was not statistically predetermined, and investigators were not blinded to group allocation. Blood samples also contained most of the expanded thyroid clonotypes (frequency above 0.001), which suggests that blood repertoires may reflect thyroid immune responses. Ophthalmopathy was separated from stable hyperthyroidism by a 13 V-J signature model, with approximately 89% sensitivity and roughly 81% specificity obtained in cross-validation and 80%/75% obtained in testing.

The TCR beta CDR3 regions were amplified from RNA transcripts. A first-round RT-PCR of the TCR CDR3 used the HTBI primer set with the Qiagen OneStep RT-PCR kit. Libraries were constructed in a second round of multiplex PCR, after which size selection and purification were performed. Libraries were sequenced paired-end with 100 bp reads on an Illumina HiSeq2000. The published analysis was carried out like this. Raw data were processed with SOAPnuke, discarding reads with adapters, uncalled bases, mean Phred below 15, or no exact constant-primer or identifier match. High-quality paired reads were merged with COPE v1.2.5, and unique nucleotide sequences were defined as clonotypes. Clonotypes were aligned to IMGT TRBV, TRBD and TRBJ reference segments using MiTCR v1.1. Only V-J combinations with frequency above 0.0001, covering about 99% of repertoires, were analysed. The TCS score was defined as F50 (clonal expansion) divided by E x V (chaos), with BLOSUM62-based TCRdist calculated between CDR3 peptides within each V-J. Welch's t-statistics and random forest reduced around 520 V-J features to 13, which were used in a naive Bayes classifier (R e1071). Using fastp trimming at Q25 and MiXCR clonotype assembly, TCRdb reanalyzed the public sequencing data and kept in-frame beta chains. Under each unique CDR3 protein, matching rows form one entry showing the most common genes and DNA. TCRdb, rather than the study authors, made the V and J calls. This sample comprises approximately 400,000 distinct CDR3 sequences, approximately 13% of them detected only once. The ten largest clonotypes hold around 21% of the sample.

This clonotype was counted between two and nine times. Its recognized antigen is unknown. Base qualities are missing; no much larger clone stands one base away. Hyperthyroidism patients were newly diagnosed, had a disease duration of under 2 months, and were aged 18 to 65 years. The study excluded patients with uncontrolled infections, other autoimmune diseases, pregnancy or lactation. Diagnoses were established on the basis of clinical symptoms, serum thyroxine and TRAb, thyroid ultrasound, and orbital computed tomography. Blood from progressor patients was collected at the time of first diagnosis with hyperthyroidism, before any ophthalmopathy symptoms had appeared. PBMCs were separated from approximately 10 ml of fresh peripheral blood using Ficoll-Paque density gradient centrifugation. Patients classed as progressors first received a Graves' hyperthyroidism diagnosis and then went on to develop ophthalmopathy during follow-up. Trizol reagent was used to extract total RNA, and RNA quality was then checked on an Agilent 2100 Bioanalyzer.

The V and J ends are trimmed by 2 bases and 3 bases, leaving 13 bases between them. The CDR3 contains 16 residues, cysteine and phenylalanine counted. Only the CDR3 DNA is retained, 48 bases long and in frame from the first base. The sequencing input was blood. The clonotype originates from a man in his thirties or forties with Graves' hyperthyroidism that later progressed to Graves' ophthalmopathy. Recombination connected TRBV12-3 or TRBV12-4 to TRBJ1-4; the D gene assignment is ambiguous. The CDR3 is CASSLLLSPSNEKLFF. The DNA sequence follows: TGTGCCAGCAGTTTACTTTTGTCGCCTTCTAATGAAAAACTGTTTTTT.